The next 3 T cell receptor beta chains were all read from a single sample in a study of blood T cell repertoires in COVID-19. Measured with immunoSEQ multiplex PCR; TCRdb has only the in-frame clones, and not every one. This table holds 95,000 to 100,000 clones, about 84% found once. Specimen: peripheral blood. The receptors originated from a woman of 80 years or more with acute or convalescent COVID-19.

This clone was observed a handful of times. J is TRBJ2-7 and V is TRBV3-1 (or the pseudogene TRBV3-2); D call uncertain. The V and J ends lost 2 bases and 3 bases respectively, with 11 bases between them. CDR3 length: 14 amino acids. Germline loops: CDR1 LGHDT, CDR2 YNNKEL (reference sequence). DNA of the CDR3: TGTGCCAGCAGCCAATCCCCCCAGATCTACGAGCAGTACTTC. Translating it yields CASSQSPQIYEQYF.

The CDR3 region is CASSLAGASATNEKLFF. CDR3 nucleotides: TGTGCCAGCAGCTTGGCAGGGGCGAGTGCAACTAATGAAAAACTGTTTTTT. This chain connects TRBV7-6 to TRBJ1-4, with D possibly TRBD1 on 6 matching bases. V gave up 3 bases and J gave up 0 bases, with 14 bases separating them. This CDR3 region has 17 residues. Germline V CDR1 and CDR2: SGHVS, FNYEAQ.

In this sample, this clone turned up once. This rearrangement joins TRBV5-1 to TRBJ1-1, with unresolved D. CDR3 length: 14 amino acids. Germline-derived CDR1 and CDR2 are SGHRS and YFSETQ. Deletions cut 0 bases from V and 1 base from J, with 7 bases between. The CDR3 protein is CASSLDIRNTEAFF. The CDR3, as DNA: TGCGCCAGCAGCTTGGACATTCGGAACACTGAAGCTTTCTTT.